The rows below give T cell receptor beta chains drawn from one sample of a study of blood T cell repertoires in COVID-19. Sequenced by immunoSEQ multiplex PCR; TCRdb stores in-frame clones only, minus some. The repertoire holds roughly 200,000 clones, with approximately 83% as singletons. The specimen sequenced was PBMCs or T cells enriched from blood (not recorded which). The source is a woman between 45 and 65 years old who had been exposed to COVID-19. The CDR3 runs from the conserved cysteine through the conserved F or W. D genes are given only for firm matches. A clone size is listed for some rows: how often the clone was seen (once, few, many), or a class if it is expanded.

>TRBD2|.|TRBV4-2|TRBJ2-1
CASSQGGGGAINEQFF
TGTGCCAGCAGCCAAGGTGGCGGGGGGGCCATCAATGAGCAGTTCTTC
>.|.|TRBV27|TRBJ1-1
CASSLRVGGFLNTEAFF
TGTGCCAGCAGTCTTCGGGTAGGGGGATTCTTGAACACTGAAGCTTTCTTT
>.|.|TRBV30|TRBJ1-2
CAWVHFHGYTF
TGTGCCTGGGTTCACTTCCATGGCTACACCTTC
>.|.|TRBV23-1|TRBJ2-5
CASSQLGRQETQYF
TGCGCCAGCAGTCAGCTAGGGAGGCAAGAGACCCAGTACTTC
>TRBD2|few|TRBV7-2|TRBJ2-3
CASSLDGGADTQYF
TGTGCCAGCAGCTTAGACGGGGGGGCAGATACGCAGTATTTT
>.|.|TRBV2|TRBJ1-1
CASSETRSTAEAFF
TGTGCCAGCAGTGAAACTCGGTCCACGGCTGAAGCTTTCTTT
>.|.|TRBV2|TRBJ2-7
CASTGGRGPSYEQYF
TGTGCCAGCACCGGTGGGCGGGGGCCTTCCTACGAGCAGTACTTC
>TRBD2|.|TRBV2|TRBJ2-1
CKGASGGAPSLNEQFF
TGCAAGGGGGCTAGCGGGGGGGCCCCCTCTCTCAATGAGCAGTTCTTC
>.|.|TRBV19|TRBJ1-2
CASSIDWDTGGYGYTF
TGTGCCAGTAGTATAGATTGGGACACCGGAGGCTATGGCTACACCTTC
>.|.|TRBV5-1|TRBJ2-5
CASSLSGGTQETQYF
TGCGCCAGCAGCCTCAGTGGGGGGACCCAAGAGACCCAGTACTTC
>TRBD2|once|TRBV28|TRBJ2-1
CASSSPRLAGPSNEQFF
TGTGCCAGCAGTTCCCCCCGACTAGCGGGCCCATCCAATGAGCAGTTCTTC
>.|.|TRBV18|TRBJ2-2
CASSLPRLNTGELFF
TGTGCCAGCTCCCTTCCGAGGTTGAACACCGGGGAGCTGTTTTTT
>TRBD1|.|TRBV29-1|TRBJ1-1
CSVGQGFTEAFF
TGCAGCGTTGGACAGGGGTTCACTGAAGCTTTCTTT
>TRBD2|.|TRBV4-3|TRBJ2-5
CASSQGWGLAGRETQYF
TGCGCCAGCAGCCAAGGGTGGGGACTAGCGGGGCGGGAGACCCAGTACTTC
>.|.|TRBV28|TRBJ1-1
CASTAPRWTQAFF
TGTGCCAGCACCGCGCCCCGTTGGACTCAAGCTTTCTTT
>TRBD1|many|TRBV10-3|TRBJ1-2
CAIRSPLGQYGGYTF
TGTGCCATCAGGTCACCCCTGGGACAGTACGGGGGCTACACCTTC
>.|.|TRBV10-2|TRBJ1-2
CASSGQGGNYGYTF
TGCGCCAGCAGTGGCCAGGGAGGAAACTATGGCTACACCTTC
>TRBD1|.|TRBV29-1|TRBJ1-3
CSAWDSSGNTIYF
TGCAGCGCTTGGGACAGCTCTGGAAACACCATATATTTT
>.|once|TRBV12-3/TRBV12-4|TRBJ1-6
CASSLAQYSPLHF
TGTGCCAGCAGTTTAGCCCAGTATTCACCCCTCCACTTT
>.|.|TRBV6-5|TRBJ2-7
CASSYGRGPYEQYF
TGTGCCAGCAGTTACGGGCGGGGACCCTACGAGCAGTACTTC
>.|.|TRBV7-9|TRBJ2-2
CASSLLSGDTGELFF
TGTGCCAGCAGCTTACTTTCAGGGGACACCGGGGAGCTGTTTTTT
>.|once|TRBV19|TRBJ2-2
CASSPRVQNTGELFF
TGTGCCAGTAGTCCCAGGGTCCAGAACACCGGGGAGCTGTTTTTT
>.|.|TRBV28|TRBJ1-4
CASSLGTSANEKLFF
TGTGCCAGCAGTTTAGGGACTTCGGCTAATGAAAAACTGTTTTTT
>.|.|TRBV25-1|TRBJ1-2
CASARGHNYGYTF
TGTGCCAGCGCAAGGGGTCATAACTATGGCTACACCTTC
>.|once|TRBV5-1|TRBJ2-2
CASSQGSGELFF
TGCGCCAGCAGCCAGGGATCCGGGGAGCTGTTTTTT
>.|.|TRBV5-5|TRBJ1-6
CASSLSARKENSPLHF
TGTGCCAGCAGCTTATCTGCCAGGAAAGAGAATTCACCCCTCCACTTT
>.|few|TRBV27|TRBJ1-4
CASASPLAKKLFF
TGTGCCAGCGCATCCCCCCTCGCGAAAAAACTGTTTTTT
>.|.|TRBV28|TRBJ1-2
CASGLGTF
TGTGCCAGCGGACTGGGGACCTTC
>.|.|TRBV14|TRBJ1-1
CASSIGGVMNTEAFF
TGTGCCAGCAGCATTGGGGGCGTCATGAACACTGAAGCTTTCTTT
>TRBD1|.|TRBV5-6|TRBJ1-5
CASSRDSPYQPQHF
TGTGCCAGCAGCCGGGACAGCCCTTATCAGCCCCAGCATTTT
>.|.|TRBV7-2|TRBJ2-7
CASSPRHARPGTASYEQYF
TGTGCCAGCAGCCCCCGACACGCCAGGCCCGGGACTGCCTCCTACGAGCAGTACTTC
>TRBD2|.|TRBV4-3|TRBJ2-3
CASSRTSGGLDTQYF
TGCGCCAGCAGTCGGACTAGCGGGGGATTAGATACGCAGTATTTT
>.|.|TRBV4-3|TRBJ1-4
CASSPAPGTLNEKLFF
TGCGCCAGCAGCCCGGCACCCGGGACACTTAATGAAAAACTGTTTTTT
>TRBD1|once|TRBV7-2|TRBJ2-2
CASSARTGDTGELFF
TGTGCCAGCAGCGCTAGGACAGGGGACACCGGGGAGCTGTTTTTT
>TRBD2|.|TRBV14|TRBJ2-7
CASSQGGGYEQYF
TGTGCCAGCAGCCAAGGGGGAGGGTACGAGCAGTACTTC
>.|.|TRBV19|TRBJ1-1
CASSSGVAEAFF
TGTGCCAGTAGTTCAGGGGTCGCTGAAGCTTTCTTT
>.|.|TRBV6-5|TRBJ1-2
CASRGSGVRYGYTF
TGTGCCTCCCGGGGGTCCGGGGTCCGTTATGGCTACACCTTC
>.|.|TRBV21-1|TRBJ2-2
CASSKFRHRKGTGELFF
TGTGCCAGCAGCAAATTTCGACATAGGAAGGGGACCGGGGAGCTGTTTTTT
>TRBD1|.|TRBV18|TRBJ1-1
CASSPRIDRAGTEAFF
TGTGCCAGCTCACCCAGGATCGACAGGGCGGGGACTGAAGCTTTCTTT
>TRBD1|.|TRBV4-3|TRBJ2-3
CASSPWTGTADTQYF
TGCGCCAGCAGCCCGTGGACAGGGACTGCAGATACGCAGTATTTT
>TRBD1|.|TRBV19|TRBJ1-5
CASSTDREGSNQPQHF
TGTGCCAGTAGTACGGACAGGGAAGGAAGCAATCAGCCCCAGCATTTT
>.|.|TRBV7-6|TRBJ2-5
CASSLATPLSAGGQETQYF
TGTGCCAGCAGCTTAGCGACTCCCCTCTCCGCCGGTGGCCAAGAGACCCAGTACTTC
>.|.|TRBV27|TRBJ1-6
CASSLGRQANSPLHF
TGTGCCAGCAGTTTAGGTCGACAGGCCAATTCACCCCTCCACTTT
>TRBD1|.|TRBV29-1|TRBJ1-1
CSVLQGKVTEAFF
TGCAGCGTTTTACAGGGGAAGGTTACTGAAGCTTTCTTT
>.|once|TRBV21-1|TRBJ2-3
CASRTRGTDTQYF
TGTGCCAGCAGGACAAGGGGGACAGATACGCAGTATTTT
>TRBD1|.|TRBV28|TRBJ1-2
CASTGQGGYYGYTF
TGTGCCAGCACCGGACAGGGTGGTTACTATGGCTACACCTTC
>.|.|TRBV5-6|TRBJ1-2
CASSADTRQGYTF
TGTGCCAGCAGCGCGGACACCCGGCAAGGCTACACCTTC
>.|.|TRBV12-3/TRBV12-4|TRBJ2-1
CASSRSGVEQFF
TGTGCCAGCAGCCGTTCAGGTGTTGAGCAGTTCTTC
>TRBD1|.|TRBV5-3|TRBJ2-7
CARSQTRDRSHF
TGTGCCAGAAGTCAAACCCGGGACAGATCCCACTTC
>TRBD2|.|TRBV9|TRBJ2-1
CASSVDSGGGYEQFF
TGTGCCAGCAGCGTAGATAGCGGGGGTGGATATGAGCAGTTCTTC
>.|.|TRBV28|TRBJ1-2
CASNRAARDGYTF
TGTGCCAGCAATCGGGCGGCCAGGGATGGCTACACCTTC
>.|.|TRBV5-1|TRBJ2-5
CASSLTDWSPIGETQYF
TGCGCCAGCAGCTTAACCGATTGGTCACCAATCGGGGAGACCCAGTACTTC
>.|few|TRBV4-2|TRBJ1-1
CASSQDLVATRGTEAFF
TGTGCCAGCAGCCAAGATCTTGTTGCTACCCGGGGCACTGAAGCTTTCTTT
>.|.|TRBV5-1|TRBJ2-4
CASSPDSRRRNIQYF
TGCGCCAGCAGCCCGGACTCCCGGCGGAGAAACATTCAGTACTTC
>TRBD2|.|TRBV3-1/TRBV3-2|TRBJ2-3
CASSRKRGGGDTQYF
TGTGCCAGCAGCCGTAAGCGGGGGGGTGGAGATACGCAGTATTTT
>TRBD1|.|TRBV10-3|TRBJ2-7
CAISPPGTGEGRQYF
TGTGCCATCAGTCCCCCCGGGACAGGGGAGGGTAGGCAGTACTTC
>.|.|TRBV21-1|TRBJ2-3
CASSKGGGGITDTQYF
TGTGCCAGCAGCAAAGGCGGCGGGGGGATCACAGATACGCAGTATTTT
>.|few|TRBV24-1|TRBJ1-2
CATSDPAKDGEGGYTF
TGTGCCACCAGTGACCCCGCAAAAGACGGGGAGGGGGGCTACACCTTC